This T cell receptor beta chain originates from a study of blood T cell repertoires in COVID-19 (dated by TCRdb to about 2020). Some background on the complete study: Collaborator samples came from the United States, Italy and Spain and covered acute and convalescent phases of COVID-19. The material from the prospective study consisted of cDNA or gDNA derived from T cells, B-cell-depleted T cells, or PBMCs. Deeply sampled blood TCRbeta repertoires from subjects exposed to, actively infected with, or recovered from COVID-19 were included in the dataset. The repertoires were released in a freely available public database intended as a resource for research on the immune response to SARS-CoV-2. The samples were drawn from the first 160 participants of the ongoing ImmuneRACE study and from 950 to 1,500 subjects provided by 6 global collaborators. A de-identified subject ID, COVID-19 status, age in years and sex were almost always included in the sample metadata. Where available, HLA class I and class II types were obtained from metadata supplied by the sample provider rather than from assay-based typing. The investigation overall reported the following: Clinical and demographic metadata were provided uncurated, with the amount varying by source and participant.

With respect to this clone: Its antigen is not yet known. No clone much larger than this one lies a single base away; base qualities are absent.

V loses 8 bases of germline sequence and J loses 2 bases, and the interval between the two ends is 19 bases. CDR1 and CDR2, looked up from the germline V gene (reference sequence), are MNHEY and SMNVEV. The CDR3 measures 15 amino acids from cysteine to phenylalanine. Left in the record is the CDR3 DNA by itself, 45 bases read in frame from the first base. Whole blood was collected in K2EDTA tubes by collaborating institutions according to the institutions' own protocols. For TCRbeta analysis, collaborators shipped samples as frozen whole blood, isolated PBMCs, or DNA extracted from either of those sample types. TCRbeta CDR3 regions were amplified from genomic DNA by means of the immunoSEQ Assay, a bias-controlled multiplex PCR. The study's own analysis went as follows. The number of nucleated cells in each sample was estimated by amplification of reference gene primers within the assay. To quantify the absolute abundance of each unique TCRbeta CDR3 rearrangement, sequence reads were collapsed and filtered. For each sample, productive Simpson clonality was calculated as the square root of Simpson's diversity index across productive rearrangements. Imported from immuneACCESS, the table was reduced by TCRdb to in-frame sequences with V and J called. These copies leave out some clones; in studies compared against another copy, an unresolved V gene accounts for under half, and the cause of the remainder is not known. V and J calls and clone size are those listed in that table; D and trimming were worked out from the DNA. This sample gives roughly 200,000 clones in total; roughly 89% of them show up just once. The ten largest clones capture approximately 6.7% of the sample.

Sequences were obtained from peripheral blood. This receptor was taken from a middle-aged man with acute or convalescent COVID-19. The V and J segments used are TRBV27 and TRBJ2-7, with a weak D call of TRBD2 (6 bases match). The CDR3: CASCPLAGPTYEQYF. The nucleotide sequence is TGTGCCAGCTGCCCCCTCGCGGGGCCCACCTACGAGCAGTACTTC.